The next 17 T cell receptor beta chains were all read from a single sample in a study of T cell repertoires in cytomegalovirus infection. From the reads, TCRdb called clonotypes with MiXCR, one entry per CDR3 protein. The sample consists of more than 250,000 distinct CDR3 sequences, roughly 25% of them appearing once. These receptors have no identified antigens. The source was cultured PBMCs, collected from culture after CMV antigen stimulation. The receptor set was obtained from a human donor in good health (CMV status not recorded). Some clones in this sample may be carry-over from other donors' samples.

V usage is TRBV25-1 and J usage is TRBJ2-5; D gene uncertain. Germline loops: CDR1 MGHDK, CDR2 SYGVNS. This CDR3 comprises 15 residues. Trimming took off 6 bases at V and 2 bases at J, with 16 bases between the two ends. The CDR3 nucleotides are TGTGCCAGCAGCGGCACCAGAAGCTCACAAGAGACCCAGTACTTC. Residues: CASSGTRSSQETQYF.

This clonotype showed up many times. The V call is TRBV6-1, the J call TRBJ1-1, with D uncertain. Germline values: CDR1 MNHNS, CDR2 SASEGT. V gave up 5 bases and J gave up 3 bases, with 16 bases separating them. The CDR3 covers 15 residues. Written as DNA, the CDR3 is TGTGCCAGCAGTACGACGACCCGAAGGCACACTGAAGCTTTCTTT. This encodes CASSTTTRRHTEAFF.

This clonotype turned up a few times. The gene calls are TRBV7-6 and TRBJ2-7; D is unresolved. The V and J ends lost 5 bases and 5 bases respectively, with 19 bases between them. The length of the CDR3 is 15 residues. Germline CDR1 reads SGHVS; CDR2 reads FNYEAQ. CDR3 DNA: TGTGCCAGCAGCCCACGGGCTGGGCGGAATCACGAGCAGTACTTC. The encoded protein is CASSPRAGRNHEQYF.

This clonotype was observed many times. The rearrangement links TRBV7-2 to TRBJ2-5; TRBD2 matches 7 bases. Looked up from germline, CDR1 is SGHTA and CDR2 is FQGNSA. V was clipped by 5 bases and J by 3 bases; unmatched bases: 18. The CDR3 has 18 residues. CDR3 nucleotides: TGTGCCAGCAGCCCGGTGGCGGGCCAGGGAGGGTCTAAAGAGACCCAGTACTTC. Protein product: CASSPVAGQGGSKETQYF.

Remarks on this clonotype: Mismatch with germline at one junction end may stem from a read error. The chain recombines TRBV7-2 with TRBJ2-5, with 11 bases aligning to TRBD1. Per the germline V gene, CDR1 is SGHTA and CDR2 is FQGNSA. This CDR3 contains 16 residues. In DNA form, the CDR3 reads TGTGCCAGCAGCCCGGGGACAGGGGGGGGCCAAGAGACCAAGTACTTC. Residues: CASSPGTGGGQETKYF.

The rearrangement joins TRBV14 to TRBJ2-5; D remains unclear. This CDR3 contains 13 residues. Deletions cut 1 base from V and 2 bases from J, with 5 bases between. Germline CDR1 SGHDN, CDR2 FVKESK. The CDR3: CASSQVLQETQYF. CDR3 DNA: TGTGCCAGCAGCCAAGTCCTACAAGAGACCCAGTACTTC.

This clonotype was seen repeatedly, ten times or more. The rearrangement uses TRBV7-6 and TRBJ1-1; maybe TRBD1 (6 bases). This CDR3 is 13 amino acids long. V lost 5 bases to trimming and J lost 5 bases, with 12 bases between them. The germline V gene encodes CDR1 SGHVS and CDR2 FNYEAQ. CDR3 sequence: CASSLTGSTEAFF. CDR3 nucleotide sequence: TGTGCCAGCAGCCTGACAGGTAGTACTGAAGCTTTCTTT.

A remark on this clonotype: One junction end does not reproduce the germline sequence, and a read error may be involved. V and J are TRBV6-2 or TRBV6-3 and TRBJ2-3; D not certain. CDR1 is MNHEY and CDR2 is SVGEGT in the germline V gene. CDR3 length: 15 amino acids. The CDR3 region is CASSPPGLKMDMQYF. DNA for the CDR3: TGTGCCAGCAGTCCCCCAGGATTAAAGATGGATATGCAGTATTTT.

This clonotype occurred many times. The chain is built from TRBV7-2 and TRBJ1-3; possibly TRBD1 for D (5 bases). CDR1 SGHTA and CDR2 FQGNSA come from the germline V gene. V shed 1 base and J shed 1 base, with 11 bases lying between them. The CDR3 has 16 residues. For the CDR3, the DNA is TGTGCCAGCAGCTTAGGAACCAGGGTTTCTGGAAACACCATATATTTT. It specifies CASSLGTRVSGNTIYF.

The chain uses TRBV27 and TRBJ1-2; 8 bases are shared with TRBD1. CDR1 is MNHEY, CDR2 SMNVEV, per germline (reference sequence). V trimming: 5 bases; J trimming: 2 bases; junction bases outside the gene matches: 13. CDR3 length: 17 residues. As DNA, the CDR3 is TGTGCCAGCAGTGCTTGGGAGACAGGGGCCCTCAACTATGGCTACACCTTC. As protein: CASSAWETGALNYGYTF.

In this sample, this clonotype turned up a few times. The J gene is TRBJ2-5, the V gene TRBV5-4; TRBD2 aligns across 8 bases. Trimming took 2 bases from V and 5 from J; bases not matched to a gene: 5. The CDR3 spans 14 residues. CDR1 and CDR2 (germline): SGHNT, YYREEE (reference sequence). CDR3 nucleotide sequence: TGTGCCAGCAGCTTACGCGGGGGGAGTGAGACCCAGTACTTC. Translation: CASSLRGGSETQYF.

This chain connects TRBV16 to TRBJ1-1, with D maybe TRBD1 (6 bases). The CDR3 has 15 residues. V shed 4 bases and J shed 0 bases, with 12 bases lying between them. Germline-derived CDR1 and CDR2 are KGHSY and FQNENV. The CDR3 loop is CASSREAGVNTEAFF. CDR3 nucleotides: TGTGCCAGCAGCCGCGAAGCAGGGGTGAACACTGAAGCTTTCTTT.

The chain uses TRBV7-9 and TRBJ1-1; D is undetermined. Germline V gene sequence: CDR1 SEHNR, CDR2 FQNEAQ (reference sequence). V lost 0 bases to trimming and J lost 0 bases, with 8 bases between them. CDR3 length: 15 amino acids. The CDR3 sequence is CASSLAGAMNTEAFF. Here the CDR3 DNA reads TGTGCCAGCAGCTTAGCAGGAGCAATGAACACTGAAGCTTTCTTT. Using reference TRBV7-9 and TRBJ1-1 for the parts outside the CDR3, the full variable domain is DTGVSQNPRHKITKRGQNVTFRCDPISEHNRLYWYRQTLGQGPEFLTYFQNEAQLEKSRLLSDRFSAERPKGSFSTLEIQRTEQGDSAMYLCASSLAGAMNTEAFFGQGTRLTVV.

This rearrangement joins TRBV2 to TRBJ2-5, with 9 positions matching TRBD2. Trimming at V came to 6 bases and at J to 1 base, leaving 9 bases not matched to a gene. The CDR3 totals 16 residues. Looked up from germline, CDR1 is SNHLY and CDR2 is FYNNEI. The DNA for the CDR3 is TGTGCCAGCAGCCCTCTGGGCGGGGGGGGCCAAGAGACCCAGTACTTC. This codes for CASSPLGGGGQETQYF.

In its sample, this clonotype was seen once. The chain uses TRBV28 and TRBJ2-7; 8 bases map to TRBD1. Trimming cost V 8 bases and J 1 base; bases outside gene matches: 10. Germline V CDR1 and CDR2: MDHEN, SYDVKM. The CDR3 is 15 amino acids. CDR3 region: CASRLIRGQSYEQYF. The CDR3 DNA follows: TGTGCCAGCCGCCTTATCAGGGGGCAGTCCTACGAGCAGTACTTC.

This clonotype was counted ten times or more. The rearrangement joins TRBV7-2 to TRBJ2-1; 9 bases align to TRBD1. The CDR3 is 15 amino acids. Germline CDR1 SGHTA, CDR2 FQGNSA. V lost 4 bases and J lost 2; bases outside the gene matches: 3. The CDR3 region is CASSSHRGPYNEQFF. The CDR3, as DNA: TGTGCCAGCAGCTCTCACAGGGGGCCCTACAATGAGCAGTTCTTC.

This clonotype was observed many times. This chain uses TRBV28 with TRBJ1-5; D not resolved. Germline V gene sequence: CDR1 MDHEN, CDR2 SYDVKM. The CDR3 is 15 amino acids. V was clipped by 2 bases and J by 2 bases, with 10 bases between them. CDR3 coding DNA: TGTGCCAGCAGTTTAAGCTTGGCCGGCAATCAGCCCCAGCATTTT. Protein product: CASSLSLAGNQPQHF.